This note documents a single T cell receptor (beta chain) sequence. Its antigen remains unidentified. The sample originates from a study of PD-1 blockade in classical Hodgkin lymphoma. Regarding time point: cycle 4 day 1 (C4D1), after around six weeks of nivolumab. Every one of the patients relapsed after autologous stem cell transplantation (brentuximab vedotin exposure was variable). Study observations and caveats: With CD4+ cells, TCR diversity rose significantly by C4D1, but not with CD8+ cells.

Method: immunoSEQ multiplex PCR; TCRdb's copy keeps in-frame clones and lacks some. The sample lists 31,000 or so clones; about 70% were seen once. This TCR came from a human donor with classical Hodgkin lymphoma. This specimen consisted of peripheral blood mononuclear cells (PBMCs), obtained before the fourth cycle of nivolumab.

The CDR3 reads CASSKERGTADTQYF. CDR3 sequence (DNA): TGTGCCAGCAGTAAGGAGCGGGGGACCGCAGATACGCAGTATTTT. This chain joins TRBV27 and TRBJ2-3, with 8 bases matching TRBD2. Trimming cost V 5 bases and J 4 bases; bases outside gene matches: 8. This CDR3 is 15 amino acids long. Germline V lookup: CDR1 MNHEY, CDR2 SMNVEV (reference sequence).